What follows are 6 T cell receptor beta chains derived from one specimen sequenced in a study of CD8 T cells in ankylosing spondylitis. No antigens are known for them. TCRdb fed the 5' RACE reads into MiXCR, producing one record per CDR3 protein. The sample carries more than 600,000 distinct CDR3 sequences, under 20% recorded once. Study findings and constraints: About 8 highly homologous variants made up a TCR beta motif, and this motif appeared characteristic of ankylosing spondylitis blood.

Sequencing was done on a sample of blood, either unsorted or a sorted T cell fraction (not recorded which). Receptors were obtained from a male donor with ankylosing spondylitis.

The chain links TRBV5-6 to TRBJ2-3, with 8 bases fitting TRBD1. The CDR3 totals 16 residues. With V trimmed by 3 bases and J by 0 bases, 6 bases remained unmatched. Germline-derived CDR1 and CDR2 are SGHDT and YYEEEE. This CDR3 is CASSSGTGTSTDTQYF. CDR3 nucleotides: TGTGCCAGCAGCTCAGGGACAGGAACTAGCACAGATACGCAGTATTTT. The full variable domain, with the rest looked up from reference TRBV5-6 and TRBJ2-3, is DAGVTQSPTHLIKTRGQQVTLRCSPKSGHDTVSWYQQALGQGPQFIFQYYEEEERQRGNFPDRFSGHQFPNYSSELNVNALLLGDSALYLCASSSGTGTSTDTQYFGPGTRLTVL.

The chain uses TRBV28 and TRBJ1-5, with D maybe TRBD1 (5 bases). V lost 6 bases and J lost 3, with 12 bases in between. Per germline, CDR1 MDHEN and CDR2 SYDVKM. The CDR3 runs to 14 residues. Written as DNA, the CDR3 is TGTGCCAGCAGCCCGGGGGGAATCAATCAGCCCCAGCATTTT. Protein sequence: CASSPGGINQPQHF.

Notes on this clonotype: Given a much more abundant clone one base away, this may be a read error. The chain couples TRBV12-3 or TRBV12-4 to TRBJ2-1; 14 bases match TRBD2. The CDR3 sequence is 19 residues long. The CDR3 region is CACSFGTSGSMGSYNEQFF. The CDR3 coding sequence is TGTGCCTGCAGTTTCGGGACTAGCGGGAGTATGGGTTCCTACAATGAGCAGTTCTTC.

This clonotype was counted between two and nine times. V usage is TRBV5-1 and J usage is TRBJ2-3, with 10 nucleotides matching TRBD2. The CDR3 length is 15 residues. Trimming at V came to 5 bases and at J to 2 bases, leaving 5 bases not matched to a gene. Per the germline V gene, CDR1 is SGHRS and CDR2 is YFSETQ. Here the CDR3 reads CASRRTSGNTDTQYF. CDR3 sequence (DNA): TGCGCCAGCAGACGGACTAGCGGAAACACAGATACGCAGTATTTT.

This clonotype was picked up a small number of times. The chain combines TRBV7-3 with TRBJ2-2; tentative D call: TRBD1 (6 bases). Germline loops: CDR1 SGHTA, CDR2 FQGTGA. V lost 4 bases and J lost 2, with 17 bases in between. This CDR3 contains 17 residues. CDR3 sequence (DNA): TGTGCCAGCAGCTACCTGACAGGCTCTCCTAACACCGGGGAGCTGTTTTTT. Encoded protein: CASSYLTGSPNTGELFF. Using reference TRBV7-3 and TRBJ2-2 for the parts outside the CDR3, the full variable domain is GAGVSQTPSNKVTEKGKYVELRCDPISGHTALYWYRQSLGQGPEFLIYFQGTGAADDSGLPNDRFFAVRPEGSVSTLKIQRTERGDSAVYLCASSYLTGSPNTGELFFGEGSRLTVL.

This clonotype was counted only a few times. The genes are TRBV6-5 and TRBJ2-6; D gene unclear. Germline CDR1 is MNHEY and CDR2 is SVGAGI. CDR3 length equals 17 residues. V lost 2 bases to trimming and J lost 0 bases, with 11 bases between them. The chain's CDR3 is CASSYIAGTSGANVLTF. The CDR3 DNA sequence: TGTGCCAGCAGTTACATAGCAGGAACCTCTGGGGCCAACGTCCTGACTTTC.